This T cell receptor beta chain was recovered during a study of blood T cell repertoires in COVID-19. This CDR3 comprises 15 residues. CDR1 MNHNY and CDR2 SVGAGI come from the germline V gene (reference sequence). Germline trimming cut 5 bases from V and 4 bases from J; bases unmatched to any gene: 11. Produced via immunoSEQ multiplex PCR; TCRdb's table is partial and in-frame only. Of 60,000 or so clones listed, 90% are singletons. The sample consisted of peripheral blood. The source is a man aged 55 to 70 with active COVID-19. V is TRBV6-6 and J is TRBJ2-7, with 7 positions matching TRBD1. The CDR3 nucleotides read TGTGCCAGCAGTCCACAGGGGTCCTTATCTTACGAGCAGTACTTC. Amino acids: CASSPQGSLSYEQYF.